These 9 T cell receptor beta chains came from one sample sequenced in a study of OX40 agonist ivuxolimab in advanced cancers. Clones were sequenced by immunoSEQ multiplex PCR, and TCRdb holds only the in-frame ones, with some missing. Of approximately 61,000 clones detected, about nine tenths appear once; the ten largest clones hold under 2%. This material consisted of CD4+ or CD8+ T cells sorted from blood, taken in a trial of the OX40 agonist ivuxolimab. The receptors were sampled from an adult with an advanced solid tumor such as melanoma, head and neck, liver or kidney cancer.

The chain is built from TRBV5-6 and TRBJ2-7; 9 nucleotides match TRBD1. Germline V gene sequence: CDR1 SGHDT, CDR2 YYEEEE. This CDR3 is built from 16 residues. V shed 4 bases and J 0 bases; nucleotides not matched to a gene: 8. The CDR3 loop is CASSGLGQGSSYEQYF. CDR3 DNA: TGTGCCAGCAGCGGCCTCGGACAGGGGAGCTCCTACGAGCAGTACTTC.

The gene calls are TRBV2 and TRBJ1-1; 8 bases are shared with TRBD1. This CDR3 spans 14 amino acids. V was pared by 7 bases and J by 3 bases, with 7 bases of the junction left unmatched. CDR1 is SNHLY and CDR2 is FYNNEI in the germline V gene. CDR3 DNA: TGTGCCAGCAACCAGGGGGCTGAGGACACTGAAGCTTTCTTT. Encoded protein: CASNQGAEDTEAFF. Based on the CDR3 plus reference TRBV2 and TRBJ1-1, the full variable domain is EPEVTQTPSHQVTQMGQEVILRCVPISNHLYFYWYRQILGQKVEFLVSFYNNEISEKSEIFDDQFSVERPDGSNFTLKIRSTKLEDSAMYFCASNQGAEDTEAFFGQGTRLTVV.

In its sample, this clone was seen once. This sequence joins TRBV19 and TRBJ2-2; 11 bases are shared with TRBD2. The CDR3 contains 15 residues. V lost 5 bases to trimming and J lost 5 bases; unmatched junction nucleotides: 4. Germline V CDR1 and CDR2: LNHDA, SQIVND (reference sequence). The CDR3 reads CASSGTSGGTGELFF. The CDR3 nucleotides read TGTGCCAGTAGTGGGACTAGCGGTGGGACCGGGGAGCTGTTTTTT.

The V gene is TRBV7-2, the J gene TRBJ1-3, with 8 bases fitting TRBD1. This CDR3 spans 15 amino acids. Germline trimming cut 5 bases from V and 0 bases from J; bases unmatched to any gene: 3. Per the germline V gene, CDR1 is SGHTA and CDR2 is FQGNSA. The CDR3 nucleotides are TGTGCCAGCAGCCCTACAGGGGGCTCTGGAAACACCATATATTTT. Amino acid sequence: CASSPTGGSGNTIYF.

Only one count was recorded for this clone. The chain couples TRBV19 to TRBJ1-3, with 7 bases aligning to TRBD1. V shed 8 bases and J 0 bases; nucleotides not matched to a gene: 4. CDR3 size: 14 residues. The germline gives CDR1 LNHDA, CDR2 SQIVND (reference sequence). The CDR3 protein is CASRTGASGNTIYF. The CDR3 region has the DNA TGTGCCAGTCGCACAGGGGCCTCTGGAAACACCATATATTTT.

The J gene is TRBJ2-5, the V gene TRBV6-5, with 10 bases lining up with TRBD1. The CDR3 covers 13 residues. Germline V CDR1 and CDR2: MNHEY, SVGAGI. V lost 6 bases and J lost 3; bases outside the gene matches: 1. CDR3 sequence: CASRGTGEETQYF. CDR3 bases: TGTGCCAGCAGAGGGACAGGGGAAGAGACCCAGTACTTC.

The chain joins TRBV27 to TRBJ2-7; D might be TRBD1 (7 bases). The CDR3 totals 12 residues. The germline V gene encodes CDR1 MNHEY and CDR2 SMNVEV (reference sequence). The V gene lost 5 bases and the J gene lost 7 bases, with 12 bases spanning the gap. The CDR3 loop reads CASSGQGGEQYF. CDR3 nucleotides: TGTGCCAGCAGTGGGCAGGGGGGAGAGCAGTACTTC.

This sequence joins TRBV18 and TRBJ1-1; a possible D gene is TRBD1 (6 bases). Germline CDR1 is KGHSH and CDR2 is LQKENI. This CDR3 has 15 amino acids. Trimming stripped 2 bases from V and 6 bases from J, with 16 bases between. The CDR3: CASSPNEWGAPEAFF. CDR3 coding DNA: TGTGCCAGCTCACCAAACGAGTGGGGGGCACCTGAAGCTTTCTTT.

This clone was detected once. Here the CDR3 DNA reads TGTGCCAGCAGCGGGGTGGTATCATATACGCAGTATTTT. Its translation is CASSGVVSYTQYF. The chain couples TRBV11-2 to TRBJ2-3; D not certain. V lost 5 bases and J 7 bases, leaving 13 bases between the germline ends. This CDR3 is built from 13 residues. The V gene's germline CDR1 is SGHAT and CDR2 FQNNGV.